The rows below give T cell receptor beta chains drawn from one sample of a study of T cells in localized non-small cell lung cancer. Using immunoSEQ multiplex PCR, the repertoire was profiled, and TCRdb retains in-frame clones only, with some absent. In the table there are around 5,100 clones, about 79% of which are singletons. The starting material was peripheral blood mononuclear cells, obtained before any cancer treatment. The origin of the receptors is a female donor older than 55 with stage II lung adenocarcinoma. Each CDR3 is given with its conserved first and last residue. The D gene is left open where the match is weak. Rows give clone size only sometimes, using once, few, many, or a class for an expanded clone.

TRBJ2-7	TRBD2	TRBV27	.	TGTGCCAGCAGAGCGATAGCGGGAGGGCCTTACGAGCAGTACTTC	CASRAIAGGPYEQYF
TRBJ1-2	TRBD1	TRBV28	.	TGTGCCAGCAGTACTCGTACAGGGGGCCCAGGCTACACCTTC	CASSTRTGGPGYTF
TRBJ1-1	.	TRBV10-1	few	TGCGCCAGCAGTGAGTGGGGTCGCACTGAAGCTTTCTTT	CASSEWGRTEAFF
TRBJ1-1	TRBD1	TRBV28	.	TGTGCCAGCCGACCTTTCCACGGGACAGATCTTAACACTGAAGCTTTCTTT	CASRPFHGTDLNTEAFF
TRBJ1-5	.	TRBV19	.	TGTGCCAGTAGTAGGCCCCTCGATAAACTACAGGTTTACCAGCCCCAGCATTTT	CASSRPLDKLQVYQPQHF
TRBJ1-1	.	TRBV18	.	TGTGCCAGCTCACCAGCAGGGGCCGACACTGAAGCTTTCTTT	CASSPAGADTEAFF
TRBJ2-5	.	TRBV7-9	few	TGTGCCAGCAGCCCCCTGGAGGGGGCAAAAGAGACCCAGTACTTC	CASSPLEGAKETQYF
TRBJ1-1	.	TRBV7-9	.	TGTGCCAGCAGCTTAGGATTTTTACAGCGGACTGAAGCTTTCTTT	CASSLGFLQRTEAFF
TRBJ1-3	TRBD1	TRBV29-1	.	TGCAGCGTCAGGGGGGACGGAAACACCATATATTTT	CSVRGDGNTIYF
TRBJ1-4	.	TRBV9	.	TGTGCCAGCAGCGTAGCTGGAGGGCGTGAAAAACTGTTTTTT	CASSVAGGREKLFF
TRBJ1-1	.	TRBV29-1	.	TGCAGCGTTGTAGGGGGGGCGTATACTGAAGCTTTCTTT	CSVVGGAYTEAFF
TRBJ1-2	TRBD1	TRBV6-1	.	TGTGCCAGCAGTCCCTCTGGACAGGGAAGCTATGGCTACACCTTC	CASSPSGQGSYGYTF
TRBJ1-5	TRBD1	TRBV19	.	TGTGCCAGTAGTATTTCGACAGGGGCTGTAAGTCCCCAGCATTTT	CASSISTGAVSPQHF
TRBJ1-3	.	TRBV4-1	.	TGCGCCAGCAGCCAAGAGGGGACTACTGGAAACACCATATATTTT	CASSQEGTTGNTIYF
TRBJ1-2	TRBD1	TRBV4-1	.	TGCGCCAGCAGCCGCCAAGACCTGACAGGGGCTAACTATGGCTACACCTTC	CASSRQDLTGANYGYTF
TRBJ2-5	.	TRBV5-1	.	TGCGCCAGCAGCTTCGACAGCCAAGAGACCCAGTACTTC	CASSFDSQETQYF
TRBJ2-2	TRBD2	TRBV6-5	.	TGTGCCAGCACCGTCAGCGGGAGTACCGGGGAGCTGTTTTTT	CASTVSGSTGELFF
TRBJ2-2	.	TRBV5-1	.	TGCGCCAGCAGCACGACGGGGATATCGAACACCGGGGAGCTGTTTTTT	CASSTTGISNTGELFF
TRBJ2-3	.	TRBV30	once	TGTGCCTGGAGTGCATCCTCAGATACGCAGTATTTT	CAWSASSDTQYF
TRBJ1-1	.	TRBV5-8	.	TGTGCCAGCAGCTTGCAACAGGACATGAACACTGAAGCTTTCTTT	CASSLQQDMNTEAFF
TRBJ2-1	.	TRBV6-4	.	TGTGCCAGCAGTGACACCGGGGGAGAGGGGAATGAGCAGTTCTTC	CASSDTGGEGNEQFF
TRBJ2-2	TRBD2	TRBV5-6	.	TGTGCCAGCAGCTTGGAGGAGGTAGCGGGCGTAACCGGGGAGCTGTTTTTT	CASSLEEVAGVTGELFF
TRBJ2-1	TRBD1	TRBV23-1	.	TGCGCCAGCACACAGGGGGCCTCCTACAATGAGCAGTTCTTC	CASTQGASYNEQFF
TRBJ2-7	.	TRBV5-1	.	TGCGCCAGCAGCTTGGCGCCGGACTGGGACACCTACGAGCAGTACTTC	CASSLAPDWDTYEQYF
TRBJ1-1	.	TRBV11-2	.	TGTGCCAGCAGCTCGACCCAGGGGTGGTTTATGAACACTGAAGCTTTCTTT	CASSSTQGWFMNTEAFF
TRBJ2-2	TRBD2	TRBV19	.	TGTGCCAGTACCTCCGGGGGTAGCGGGGGGCCGTCCGGGGAGCTGTTTTTT	CASTSGGSGGPSGELFF
TRBJ1-5	.	TRBV15	.	TGTGCCACCAGCAGAGATTCAGGGTACCATCAGCCCCAGCATTTT	CATSRDSGYHQPQHF
TRBJ2-5	TRBD2	TRBV7-6	few	TGTGCCAGCAGCGGGACTAGCCGAGAGACCCAGTACTTC	CASSGTSRETQYF
TRBJ1-2	.	TRBV11-2	.	TGTGCCAGCAGCTTGCGACCGTCCTTTGGCTACACCTTC	CASSLRPSFGYTF
TRBJ2-1	TRBD2	TRBV18	.	TGTGCCAGCTCACCATTAATAGCGGGAGCGGGCAATGAGCAGTTCTTC	CASSPLIAGAGNEQFF
TRBJ2-5	.	TRBV4-1	once	TGCGCCAGCAGCCAAGTGACTGCGCGGGAAGAGACCCAGTACTTC	CASSQVTAREETQYF
TRBJ2-5	.	TRBV5-6	.	TGTGCCAGCAGCTCCGGGGAGACCCAGTACTTC	CASSSGETQYF
TRBJ1-1	TRBD1	TRBV7-9	few	TGTGCCAGCAGCCTTAAGGGGGCGGACACTGAAGCTTTCTTT	CASSLKGADTEAFF
TRBJ2-5	.	TRBV7-9	once	TGTGCCAGCAGCTCCCCTCCGGGAGAGACCCAGTACTTC	CASSSPPGETQYF
TRBJ2-2	TRBD1	TRBV11-2	.	TGTGCCAGCAGCCAACAGGGGATGAGCACCGGGGAGCTGTTTTTT	CASSQQGMSTGELFF
TRBJ1-4	TRBD1	TRBV2	.	TGTGCCAGCAGGGGACAGGGAGAGACTAATGAAAAACTGTTTTTT	CASRGQGETNEKLFF
TRBJ2-7	TRBD2	TRBV6-6	.	TGTGCCAGCAGTCAGACTACTAGCGGGAGCTACGAGCAGTACTTC	CASSQTTSGSYEQYF
TRBJ1-4	.	TRBV5-1	.	TGCGCCAGCAGCCCAACGAGAGCAACTAATGAAAAACTGTTTTTT	CASSPTRATNEKLFF
TRBJ2-5	TRBD2	TRBV4-1	.	TGCGCCAGCAGCCAAGGATCCGGGACTAGCGTCCAAGAGACCCAGTACTTC	CASSQGSGTSVQETQYF
TRBJ2-3	TRBD1	TRBV28	.	TGTGCCAGCAGTCCCCCTTGGACAGGGTCCCATACGCAGTATTTT	CASSPPWTGSHTQYF
TRBJ2-3	.	TRBV5-4	.	TGTGCCAGCAGCTTGGCCTGGGGGACAGATACGCAGTATTTT	CASSLAWGTDTQYF
TRBJ2-2	.	TRBV30	.	TGTGCCTGGAGTCCTAACAGGGATTCGGCCGGGGAGCTGTTTTTT	CAWSPNRDSAGELFF
TRBJ2-5	.	TRBV5-1	.	TGCGCCAGCAGCTTGGAACCCGGGGGCCGCGGAGAGACCCAGTACTTC	CASSLEPGGRGETQYF
TRBJ2-3	.	TRBV7-3	.	TGTGCCAGCAGCTCCGAGCCCACAGATACGCAGTATTTT	CASSSEPTDTQYF
TRBJ1-4	.	TRBV7-9	.	TGTGCCAGCAGCTTAGACGGACAGAAGAAACTGTTTTTT	CASSLDGQKKLFF
TRBJ1-1	.	TRBV10-3	.	TGTGCCATCAGTGAGTCAAGGGAACGAGCTTTCTTT	CAISESRERAFF
TRBJ1-6	.	TRBV6-6	.	TGTGCCAGCAGTTACAAGGTCGGGAATTCACCCCTCCACTTT	CASSYKVGNSPLHF
TRBJ2-5	TRBD1	TRBV27	.	TGTGCCAGCAGTTTAAACAGGGGGACCCAGTACTTC	CASSLNRGTQYF
TRBJ1-1	.	TRBV18	.	TGTGCCAGCTCACCATTTGAAGGGGTGTCTTTCTCCGGCACTGAAGCTTTCTTT	CASSPFEGVSFSGTEAFF
TRBJ2-5	.	TRBV18	.	TGTGCCAGCTCACCTAGTGGAGAGACCCAGTACTTC	CASSPSGETQYF
TRBJ1-6	.	TRBV6-6	.	TGTGCCAGCAGGGGGATCAATTCACCCCTCCACTTT	CASRGINSPLHF
TRBJ1-1	.	TRBV30	.	TGTGCCTGGAGTGTATCGGGTTTGATGAACACTGAAGCTTTCTTT	CAWSVSGLMNTEAFF
TRBJ2-2	.	TRBV18	.	TGTGCCAGCTCACCACCGCAAAACACCGGGGAGCTGTTTTTT	CASSPPQNTGELFF
TRBJ1-2	.	TRBV6-1	.	TGTGCCAGCGTCAGGGAAGTATATGGCTACACCTTC	CASVREVYGYTF